These 8 T cell receptor beta chains were sequenced from one sample in a study of blood T cell repertoires in COVID-19. Measured with immunoSEQ multiplex PCR; TCRdb has only the in-frame clones, and not every one. Here the sample spans about 360,000 clones, approximately 87% being singletons. Sequencing was carried out using PBMCs or T cells enriched from blood (not recorded which). These TCRs come from a man between 25 and 39 years old who had recovered from COVID-19.

V gene TRBV7-9 combines with J gene TRBJ2-1; 8 positions match TRBD2. Trimming at V came to 0 bases and at J to 5 bases, leaving 3 bases not matched to a gene. Germline loops: CDR1 SEHNR, CDR2 FQNEAQ (reference sequence). The CDR3 extends over 15 amino acids. The CDR3 sequence is CASSLAGGGNNEQFF. CDR3 nucleotides: TGTGCCAGCAGCTTAGCCGGCGGGGGGAACAATGAGCAGTTCTTC.

V usage is TRBV24-1 and J usage is TRBJ2-3; 9 positions match TRBD2. V was pared by 3 bases and J by 5 bases, with 5 bases of the junction left unmatched. The CDR3 runs to 15 residues. CDR1 KGHDR and CDR2 SFDVKD come from the germline V gene. CDR3 DNA sequence: TGTGCCACCAGTGATCCGCGGGGGGGCCGAGATACGCAGTATTTT. Amino acid sequence: CATSDPRGGRDTQYF.

The chain is built from TRBV5-1 and TRBJ2-3; TRBD2 matches at 9 bases. CDR3 length equals 15 residues. J gave up 0 bases and V 6 bases, and 5 bases lay outside the gene matches. Germline-derived CDR1 and CDR2 are SGHRS and YFSETQ. CDR3 coding DNA: TGCGCCAGCACCCGGACTAGCGAGAGCACAGATACGCAGTATTTT. The encoded protein is CASTRTSESTDTQYF.

In its sample, this clone was seen once. This chain connects TRBV19 to TRBJ2-1; 13 nucleotides align to TRBD2. Germline CDR1 and CDR2: LNHDA and SQIVND (reference sequence). The CDR3 length is 17 residues. Trimming removed 3 bases from V and 3 bases from J; junction bases left unmatched: 5. DNA of the CDR3: TGTGCCAGTAGTATCGCCCGACTAGCGGGGGGCTACAATGAGCAGTTCTTC. Residues: CASSIARLAGGYNEQFF.

The genes are TRBV5-1 and TRBJ1-2; tentatively, D is TRBD1 (5 bases). This CDR3 comprises 13 residues. CDR1 and CDR2 from the germline V gene are SGHRS and YFSETQ. The V gene lost 1 base and the J gene lost 8 bases, with 12 bases spanning the gap. CDR3 amino acids: CASSLSREGGYTF. CDR3 DNA: TGCGCCAGCAGCTTGAGCAGGGAGGGAGGCTACACCTTC.

The chain couples TRBV4-1 to TRBJ1-1; possibly TRBD1 for D (5 bases). The CDR3 has 15 residues. Per the germline V gene, CDR1 is MGHRA and CDR2 is YSYEKL. V was pared by 7 bases and J by 1 base, with 16 bases between. Here the CDR3 reads CASTHKVGGNTEAFF. CDR3 sequence (DNA): TGCGCCAGCACCCATAAGGTCGGGGGGAACACTGAAGCTTTCTTT.

This clone was seen just once. V and J are TRBV11-2 and TRBJ2-5, with 13 bases aligning to TRBD2. This CDR3 region has 15 residues. Trimming at V came to 5 bases and at J to 4 bases, leaving 4 bases not matched to a gene. The V gene's germline CDR1 is SGHAT and CDR2 FQNNGV. CDR3 amino acids: CASSPGLAGRETQYF. For the CDR3, the DNA is TGTGCCAGCAGCCCGGGACTAGCGGGGAGAGAGACCCAGTACTTC.

The chain links TRBV7-9 to TRBJ1-2; 9 bases map to TRBD1. The V and J ends lost 5 bases and 5 bases, in that order; junction bases with no gene match: 21. CDR1 and CDR2 (germline): SEHNR, FQNEAQ (reference sequence). The CDR3 loop spans 19 amino acids. The CDR3 protein is CASSRRPRDRVQGVYGYTF. The CDR3 region has the DNA TGTGCCAGCAGCCGCCGACCCCGGGACAGGGTTCAGGGGGTATATGGCTACACCTTC. Looking up the rest from reference TRBV7-9 and TRBJ1-2 gives the full variable domain: DTGVSQNPRHKITKRGQNVTFRCDPISEHNRLYWYRQTLGQGPEFLTYFQNEAQLEKSRLLSDRFSAERPKGSFSTLEIQRTEQGDSAMYLCASSRRPRDRVQGVYGYTFGSGTRLTVV.